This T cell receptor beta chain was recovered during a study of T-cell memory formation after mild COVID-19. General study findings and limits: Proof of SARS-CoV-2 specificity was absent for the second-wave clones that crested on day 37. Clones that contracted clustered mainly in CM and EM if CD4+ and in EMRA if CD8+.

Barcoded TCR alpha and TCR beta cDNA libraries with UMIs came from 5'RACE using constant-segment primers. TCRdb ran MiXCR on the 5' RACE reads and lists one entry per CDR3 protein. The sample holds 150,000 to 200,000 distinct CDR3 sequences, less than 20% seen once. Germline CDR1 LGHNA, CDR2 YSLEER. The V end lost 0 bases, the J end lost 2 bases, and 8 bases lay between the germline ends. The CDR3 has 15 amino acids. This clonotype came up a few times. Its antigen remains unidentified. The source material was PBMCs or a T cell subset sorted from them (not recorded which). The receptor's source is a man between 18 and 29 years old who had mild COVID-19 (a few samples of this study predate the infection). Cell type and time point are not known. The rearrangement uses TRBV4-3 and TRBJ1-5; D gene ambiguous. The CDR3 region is CASSQDRFGNQPQHF. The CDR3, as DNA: TGCGCCAGCAGCCAAGATCGGTTTGGCAATCAGCCCCAGCATTTT.